Listed here are 14 T cell receptor beta chains from one sample, sequenced in a study of blood T cell repertoires in COVID-19. Generated by immunoSEQ multiplex PCR, the TCRdb table keeps only in-frame clones and is missing some. Of about 210,000 clones in the sample, roughly 91% were seen once. What was sequenced was PBMCs or T cells enriched from blood (not recorded which). The receptor set was obtained from a man aged 25 to 40 in a cohort exposed to, infected with or recovered from COVID-19 (not recorded which).

The chain recombines TRBV9 with TRBJ2-2; 12 bases are a match to TRBD2. V dropped 4 bases and J dropped 3; count of bases not matched to a gene: 10. The CDR3 covers 18 residues. The germline V gene has CDR1 SGDLS and CDR2 YYNGEE. For the CDR3, the DNA is TGTGCCAGCAGCCGGTTGACTAGCGGGAGTGTTGACACCGGGGAGCTGTTTTTT. Its protein is CASSRLTSGSVDTGELFF.

The rearrangement uses TRBV7-9 and TRBJ1-3, with D perhaps TRBD1 (5 bases). V lost 0 bases and J lost 0, with 12 bases in between. CDR3 length equals 17 residues. The germline CDR1 and CDR2 sequences are SEHNR and FQNEAQ (reference sequence). CDR3 in amino acids: CASSLAIQGLSGNTIYF. CDR3 DNA sequence: TGTGCCAGCAGCTTAGCGATCCAGGGACTCTCTGGAAACACCATATATTTT.

This clone was seen just once. The DNA for the CDR3 is TGTGCCAGCAGTTACTCGAAGAGCACTGAAGCTTTCTTT. Protein product: CASSYSKSTEAFF. The gene calls are TRBV6-5 and TRBJ1-1; D gene ambiguous. The CDR3 contains 13 residues. Trimming cost V 0 bases and J 4 bases, with 6 bases left between them. The germline gives CDR1 MNHEY, CDR2 SVGAGI.

The CDR3 coding sequence is TGTGCCAGCAGCCACCAGATGGATGCGGGAGGGCGCTGCGTTGGCGAGCAGTACTTC. Protein sequence: CASSHQMDAGGRCVGEQYF. V gene TRBV3-1 (or the pseudogene TRBV3-2) combines with J gene TRBJ2-7; TRBD2 matches at 9 bases. The CDR3 runs to 19 residues. Germline trimming cut 3 bases from V and 6 bases from J; bases unmatched to any gene: 21. Germline-derived CDR1 and CDR2 are LGHDT and YNNKEL (reference sequence).

This sequence joins TRBV5-6 and TRBJ2-7; D perhaps matches TRBD1 (5 bases). The CDR3 consists of 14 residues. CDR1 and CDR2 from the germline V gene are SGHDT and YYEEEE. The ends were cut back, 0 bases at V and 2 bases at J, with 9 bases in the middle. CDR3 nucleotide sequence: TGTGCCAGCAGCTTGGTCCGACAGACCTACGAGCAGTACTTC. This gives the protein CASSLVRQTYEQYF.

The gene calls are TRBV5-1 and TRBJ1-1; D perhaps matches TRBD1 (6 bases). V shed 1 base and J shed 5 bases, with 21 bases lying between them. This CDR3 has 17 residues. The germline V gene has CDR1 SGHRS and CDR2 YFSETQ. The CDR3 DNA reads TGCGCCAGCAGCTTGATACAGGGAGTAGGACCTGGGACTGAAGCTTTCTTT. This gives the protein CASSLIQGVGPGTEAFF.

The chain recombines TRBV4-1 with TRBJ1-4, with a possible D match to TRBD1 (6 bases). The V end was cut by 1 base, the J end by 0 bases, with 18 bases between. CDR3 size: 19 residues. CDR1 and CDR2 from the germline V gene are MGHRA and YSYEKL. The CDR3 coding sequence is TGCGCCAGCAGCCAAGGTGGGGCAACAGGGAGGGCAACTAATGAAAAACTGTTTTTT. Translated, it gives CASSQGGATGRATNEKLFF.

This chain joins TRBV18 and TRBJ1-1; tentatively, D is TRBD1 (5 bases). V was pared by 4 bases and J by 6 bases, with 12 bases between. This CDR3 comprises 13 residues. Germline assignment: CDR1 KGHSH and CDR2 LQKENI. CDR3 in DNA: TGTGCCAGCTCACTCAAGAGGGACTCTGAAGCTTTCTTT. Protein sequence: CASSLKRDSEAFF.

The rearrangement joins TRBV7-2 to TRBJ1-2; tentative D call: TRBD1 (5 bases). Germline V gene data show CDR1 as SGHTA and CDR2 as FQGNSA. Between the trimmed V and J ends, which lost 2 bases and 4 bases, there was a span of 5 bases. This CDR3 has 12 residues. The CDR3 sequence is CASSLQGYGYTF. CDR3 nucleotide sequence: TGTGCCAGCAGCTTACAGGGCTATGGCTACACCTTC.

The chain uses TRBV9 and TRBJ2-1, with D tentatively TRBD2 (5 bases). Per germline, CDR1 SGDLS and CDR2 YYNGEE. Trimming removed 3 bases at V and 1 base at J, with 8 bases between. The CDR3 sequence is 14 residues long. The CDR3 sequence: CASSEEGSYNEQFF. The CDR3 bases are TGTGCCAGCAGCGAAGAGGGATCCTACAATGAGCAGTTCTTC.

This chain uses TRBV9 with TRBJ2-1, with TRBD2 identical over 8 bases. Germline CDR1 reads SGDLS; CDR2 reads YYNGEE. V dropped 4 bases and J dropped 6; count of bases not matched to a gene: 6. The CDR3 extends over 14 amino acids. CDR3 DNA sequence: TGTGCCAGCAGCCCGGGAGGGAGGGGCAATGAGCAGTTCTTC. It translates to CASSPGGRGNEQFF.

The J gene is TRBJ2-1, the V gene TRBV9; 7 bases are a match to TRBD2. The germline CDR1 and CDR2 sequences are SGDLS and YYNGEE. The CDR3 runs to 14 residues. Trimming took 0 bases from V and 10 from J; bases not matched to a gene: 7. The CDR3 bases are TGTGCCAGCAGCGTAGCTGCGGGAGTACGAGAGCAGTTCTTC. Protein: CASSVAAGVREQFF.

V is TRBV6-6 and J is TRBJ1-1; perhaps TRBD1 as D (6 bases). Germline V CDR1 and CDR2: MNHNY, SVGAGI (reference sequence). The CDR3 is 14 residues long. Trimming took 8 bases from V and 0 from J, leaving 13 bases between them. The CDR3 bases are TGTGCCAGCCAAAGACAGGACTTGAACACTGAAGCTTTCTTT. Translating it yields CASQRQDLNTEAFF.

The rearrangement uses TRBV5-1 and TRBJ2-2, with TRBD1 matching over 9 bases. Germline V gene sequence: CDR1 SGHRS, CDR2 YFSETQ. V lost 0 bases and J lost 0; bases outside the gene matches: 3. The CDR3 is 17 amino acids. CDR3 coding DNA: TGCGCCAGCAGCTTGGGGCGGACAGGGGCGAACACCGGGGAGCTGTTTTTT. It codes for CASSLGRTGANTGELFF.